Listed here are 21 T cell receptor beta chains from one sample, sequenced in a study of CD8 T cells in ankylosing spondylitis. TCRdb re-called the 5' RACE reads through MiXCR, storing one row per CDR3 protein. The table records approximately 520,000 distinct CDR3 sequences, approximately 5.3% of them present only once. The antigens these receptors bind are not known. Broader study findings: Among TCR beta sequences, a motif of several highly homologous variants appeared characteristic of ankylosing spondylitis blood.

Sequencing input: blood, either unsorted or a sorted T cell fraction (not recorded which). The receptors derive from a male donor with ankylosing spondylitis.

The chain joins TRBV6-2 or TRBV6-3 to TRBJ2-7, with TRBD2 matching over 12 bases. CDR3 size: 14 residues. CDR1 is MNHEY and CDR2 is SVGEGT in the germline V gene. Germline trimming cut 9 bases from V and 0 bases from J; bases unmatched to any gene: 3. The CDR3 DNA sequence: TGTGCCAGTGGACTAGCGGGGAGCTCCTACGAGCAGTACTTC. It codes for CASGLAGSSYEQYF.

This clonotype occurred many times. This chain links TRBV28 with TRBJ2-4; D is possibly TRBD2 (7 bases). This CDR3 comprises 14 residues. The V end was cut by 8 bases, the J end by 7 bases, with 18 bases between. The germline CDR1 and CDR2 sequences are MDHEN and SYDVKM. CDR3 DNA sequence: TGTGCCAGCCTTCAAGGGGGAGGGGAGAACATTCAGTACTTC. Protein sequence: CASLQGGGENIQYF.

This clonotype has a count of ten or more. The chain employs TRBV7-3 and TRBJ2-2; TRBD1 might be the D (5 bases). The CDR3 contains 16 residues. Germline CDR1 reads SGHTA; CDR2 reads FQGTGA. V dropped 5 bases and J dropped 3 bases, with 16 bases sitting between them. CDR3 in amino acids: CASSATGDPYTGELFF. DNA for the CDR3: TGTGCCAGCAGCGCAACAGGCGACCCATACACCGGGGAGCTGTTTTTT.

This clonotype was seen repeatedly, ten times or more. V gene TRBV10-3 combines with J gene TRBJ1-1, with D unclear. CDR1 is ENHRY and CDR2 is SYGVKD in the germline V gene. Trimming shortened V by 4 bases and J by 7 bases, and 10 bases separated the two germline ends. The CDR3 runs to 12 residues. This chain's CDR3 is CAISAETGEAFF. CDR3 DNA: TGTGCCATCAGTGCTGAGACGGGTGAAGCTTTCTTT.

This clonotype was seen many times. The rearrangement joins TRBV7-8 to TRBJ2-7, with D tentatively TRBD1 or TRBD2 (5 bases each). Germline CDR1 is SGHVS and CDR2 is FQNEAQ. This CDR3 is 14 amino acids long. The V end was cut by 2 bases, the J end by 3 bases, with 11 bases between. DNA of the CDR3: TGTGCCAGCAGCTTAATGGGACCCGACTACGAGCAGTACTTC. This encodes CASSLMGPDYEQYF.

This clonotype has ten or more counts. Possible read error: a much larger clone is one base away. The chain combines TRBV6-5 with TRBJ2-3; 10 nucleotides agree with TRBD2. The junction had 0 bases not matched to a gene; V was cut back by 2 bases and J by 4 bases. The CDR3 totals 14 residues. Germline-derived CDR1 and CDR2 are MNHEY and SVGAGI. Written as DNA, the CDR3 is TGTGCCAGCAGTTACGGGACTAGCGCAGATACGCAGTATTTT. As protein: CASSYGTSADTQYF.

This clonotype has at least ten counts. The chain is built from TRBV12-3 or TRBV12-4 and TRBJ2-5; unclear D gene. Between the trimmed V and J ends, which lost 6 bases and 2 bases, there was a span of 7 bases. The CDR3 spans 12 residues. CDR3 in amino acids: CASRQSQETQYF. The CDR3 nucleotides are TGTGCCAGCAGGCAGAGTCAAGAGACCCAGTACTTC.

This clonotype was detected many times. The chain uses TRBV29-1 and TRBJ2-4; TRBD2 might be the D (5 bases). Trimming removed 6 bases at V and 9 bases at J, with 18 bases between. This CDR3 has 13 residues. Germline V CDR1 and CDR2: SQVTM, ANQGSEA. DNA of the CDR3: TGCAGCGTAGTGGTCACGGGGAACGGCATTCAGTACTTC. It encodes CSVVVTGNGIQYF. Drawing the rest from reference TRBV29-1 and TRBJ2-4, the complete variable domain is SAVISQKPSRDICQRGTSLTIQCQVDSQVTMMFWYRQQPGQSLTLIATANQGSEATYESGFVIDKFPISRPNLTFSTLTVSNMSPEDSSIYLCSVVVTGNGIQYFGAGTRLSVL.

This clonotype was picked up a small number of times. V is TRBV5-1 and J is TRBJ2-3; tentatively, D is TRBD1 (6 bases). V was cut by 1 base and J by 2 bases, with 11 bases left in between. In germline, CDR1 is SGHRS, CDR2 YFSETQ. The CDR3 totals 15 residues. CDR3 coding DNA: TGCGCCAGCAGCTTGCAGGGGATCTCCACAGATACGCAGTATTTT. Encoded protein: CASSLQGISTDTQYF. The full variable domain, rest sourced from reference TRBV5-1 and TRBJ2-3, is KAGVTQTPRYLIKTRGQQVTLSCSPISGHRSVSWYQQTPGQGLQFLFEYFSETQRNKGNFPGRFSGRQFSNSRSEMNVSTLELGDSALYLCASSLQGISTDTQYFGPGTRLTVL.

This clonotype was detected many times. V and J are TRBV7-9 and TRBJ2-1; 9 bases map to TRBD1. Germline V gene sequence: CDR1 SEHNR, CDR2 FQNEAQ (reference sequence). The V and J ends lost 3 bases and 9 bases, in that order; junction bases with no gene match: 9. This CDR3 comprises 15 residues. CDR3 DNA: TGTGCCAGCAGCTTCCCGGGACAGGGTTTAGGTGAGCAGTTCTTC. Protein: CASSFPGQGLGEQFF.

This clonotype was counted many times. This chain joins TRBV5-6 and TRBJ2-5; 12 bases match TRBD1. The V gene's germline CDR1 is SGHDT and CDR2 YYEEEE. The CDR3 is made up of 15 amino acids. Trimming cost V 1 base and J 7 bases; bases outside gene matches: 5. CDR3 DNA sequence: TGTGCCAGCAGCTTGCCGGGACAGGGGGCAAGGACCCAGTACTTC. It encodes CASSLPGQGARTQYF.

This clonotype was seen only a few times. The chain couples TRBV4-2 to TRBJ1-1; possibly TRBD1 for D (6 bases). Trimming stripped 1 base from V and 0 bases from J, with 9 bases between. Germline V gene sequence: CDR1 LGHNA, CDR2 YNFKEQ. The length of the CDR3 is 15 residues. This chain's CDR3 is CASSQARDMNTEAFF. The CDR3 coding sequence is TGTGCCAGCAGCCAAGCCCGGGACATGAACACTGAAGCTTTCTTT.

This clonotype has more than one count but fewer than ten. The chain links TRBV20-1 to TRBJ2-5; D is ambiguous. Germline-derived CDR1 and CDR2 are DFQATT and SNEGSKA (reference sequence). The V and J ends lost 4 bases and 4 bases respectively, with 7 bases between them. The CDR3 covers 11 residues. The CDR3 sequence: CSAMPPETQYF. The CDR3, as DNA: TGCAGTGCTATGCCCCCAGAGACCCAGTACTTC.

At least ten counts were recorded for this clonotype. This sequence joins TRBV10-3 and TRBJ1-1, with D unclear. V was shortened by 0 bases and J by 5 bases, with 7 bases between the two germline ends. The length of the CDR3 is 13 residues. Germline lookup yields CDR1 ENHRY and CDR2 SYGVKD. In nucleotides, the CDR3 is TGTGCCATCAGTGAGTCAGGGCGTACTGAAGCTTTCTTT. Its translation: CAISESGRTEAFF.

This clonotype was detected many times. The chain couples TRBV27 to TRBJ1-4, with a tentative D call TRBD1 (6 bases). The CDR3 totals 14 residues. The V end was cut by 10 bases, the J end by 5 bases, with 17 bases between. Germline values: CDR1 MNHEY, CDR2 SMNVEV (reference sequence). As DNA, the CDR3 is TGTGCCAACTCCCCTGGGGGGGCGAATGAAAAACTGTTTTTT. Protein sequence: CANSPGGANEKLFF.

This clonotype was counted many times. CDR3 DNA: TGCGCCAGCAGCTTATACGGGACAGCAGCCGCAGATACGCAGTATTTT. Its protein is CASSLYGTAAADTQYF. The rearrangement links TRBV5-1 to TRBJ2-3, with 7 positions matching TRBD1. The V segment lost 2 bases and the J segment 4 bases; nucleotides outside the gene matches: 10. Germline V CDR1 and CDR2: SGHRS, YFSETQ. This CDR3 is built from 16 residues.

The chain is built from TRBV7-2 and TRBJ2-6; the D is unclear. Germline CDR1 is SGHTA and CDR2 is FQGNSA. V was pared by 1 base and J by 0 bases, with 7 bases between. CDR3 length: 16 amino acids. The CDR3 spells CASSLVHSSGANVLTF. CDR3 coding DNA: TGTGCCAGCAGCTTAGTCCATAGCTCTGGGGCCAACGTCCTGACTTTC.

On this clonotype: This sequence may be a read error, since a much larger clone differs from it by one base. The rearrangement links TRBV7-3 to TRBJ2-1, with 15 bases lining up with TRBD2. J was trimmed by 7 bases and V by 4 bases; bases with no gene match: 20. CDR1 and CDR2 from the germline V gene are SGHTA and FQGTGA. This CDR3 is built from 21 residues. CDR3 in amino acids: CASSSRGGTGGTSGRSNEQFF. The CDR3 DNA is TGTGCCAGCAGCTCAAGAGGCGGGACAGGAGGGACTAGCGGGAGGTCTAATGAGCAGTTCTTC. The whole variable domain, filled in from reference TRBV7-3 and TRBJ2-1, reads GAGVSQTPSNKVTEKGKYVELRCDPISGHTALYWYRQSLGQGPEFLIYFQGTGAADDSGLPNDRFFAVRPEGSVSTLKIQRTERGDSAVYLCASSSRGGTGGTSGRSNEQFFGPGTRLTVL.

Notes on this clonotype: Being one base from a much bigger clone, this may be a read error. Written as DNA, the CDR3 is TGTGCCAGCAGCGCGACTAGCGGCCCCTACAATGAGCAGTTCTTC. It is translated as CASSATSGPYNEQFF. The rearrangement links TRBV7-3 to TRBJ2-1; 9 nucleotides match TRBD2. The CDR3 contains 15 residues. The V gene's germline CDR1 is SGHTA and CDR2 FQGTGA. V dropped 5 bases and J dropped 2; count of bases not matched to a gene: 4.

This clonotype occurred a few times. The chain is built from TRBV5-6 and TRBJ2-3, with TRBD2 matching 10 bases. The CDR3 loop spans 17 amino acids. Germline CDR1 reads SGHDT; CDR2 reads YYEEEE. With V trimmed by 4 bases and J by 0 bases, 8 bases remained unmatched. CDR3 in DNA: TGTGCCAGCAGCCTCATTAGCGGGAGGACTAGCACAGATACGCAGTATTTT. Protein sequence: CASSLISGRTSTDTQYF.

V gene TRBV4-2 combines with J gene TRBJ2-3; TRBD2 agrees at 14 bases. Germline V gene lookup returns CDR1 LGHNA and CDR2 YNFKEQ. The CDR3 length is 18 residues. V dropped 4 bases and J dropped 3; count of bases not matched to a gene: 9. The CDR3 DNA reads TGTGCCAGCAGCCCGGGACTAGCGGGAGCGGGTTTTACAGATACGCAGTATTTT. This codes for CASSPGLAGAGFTDTQYF.